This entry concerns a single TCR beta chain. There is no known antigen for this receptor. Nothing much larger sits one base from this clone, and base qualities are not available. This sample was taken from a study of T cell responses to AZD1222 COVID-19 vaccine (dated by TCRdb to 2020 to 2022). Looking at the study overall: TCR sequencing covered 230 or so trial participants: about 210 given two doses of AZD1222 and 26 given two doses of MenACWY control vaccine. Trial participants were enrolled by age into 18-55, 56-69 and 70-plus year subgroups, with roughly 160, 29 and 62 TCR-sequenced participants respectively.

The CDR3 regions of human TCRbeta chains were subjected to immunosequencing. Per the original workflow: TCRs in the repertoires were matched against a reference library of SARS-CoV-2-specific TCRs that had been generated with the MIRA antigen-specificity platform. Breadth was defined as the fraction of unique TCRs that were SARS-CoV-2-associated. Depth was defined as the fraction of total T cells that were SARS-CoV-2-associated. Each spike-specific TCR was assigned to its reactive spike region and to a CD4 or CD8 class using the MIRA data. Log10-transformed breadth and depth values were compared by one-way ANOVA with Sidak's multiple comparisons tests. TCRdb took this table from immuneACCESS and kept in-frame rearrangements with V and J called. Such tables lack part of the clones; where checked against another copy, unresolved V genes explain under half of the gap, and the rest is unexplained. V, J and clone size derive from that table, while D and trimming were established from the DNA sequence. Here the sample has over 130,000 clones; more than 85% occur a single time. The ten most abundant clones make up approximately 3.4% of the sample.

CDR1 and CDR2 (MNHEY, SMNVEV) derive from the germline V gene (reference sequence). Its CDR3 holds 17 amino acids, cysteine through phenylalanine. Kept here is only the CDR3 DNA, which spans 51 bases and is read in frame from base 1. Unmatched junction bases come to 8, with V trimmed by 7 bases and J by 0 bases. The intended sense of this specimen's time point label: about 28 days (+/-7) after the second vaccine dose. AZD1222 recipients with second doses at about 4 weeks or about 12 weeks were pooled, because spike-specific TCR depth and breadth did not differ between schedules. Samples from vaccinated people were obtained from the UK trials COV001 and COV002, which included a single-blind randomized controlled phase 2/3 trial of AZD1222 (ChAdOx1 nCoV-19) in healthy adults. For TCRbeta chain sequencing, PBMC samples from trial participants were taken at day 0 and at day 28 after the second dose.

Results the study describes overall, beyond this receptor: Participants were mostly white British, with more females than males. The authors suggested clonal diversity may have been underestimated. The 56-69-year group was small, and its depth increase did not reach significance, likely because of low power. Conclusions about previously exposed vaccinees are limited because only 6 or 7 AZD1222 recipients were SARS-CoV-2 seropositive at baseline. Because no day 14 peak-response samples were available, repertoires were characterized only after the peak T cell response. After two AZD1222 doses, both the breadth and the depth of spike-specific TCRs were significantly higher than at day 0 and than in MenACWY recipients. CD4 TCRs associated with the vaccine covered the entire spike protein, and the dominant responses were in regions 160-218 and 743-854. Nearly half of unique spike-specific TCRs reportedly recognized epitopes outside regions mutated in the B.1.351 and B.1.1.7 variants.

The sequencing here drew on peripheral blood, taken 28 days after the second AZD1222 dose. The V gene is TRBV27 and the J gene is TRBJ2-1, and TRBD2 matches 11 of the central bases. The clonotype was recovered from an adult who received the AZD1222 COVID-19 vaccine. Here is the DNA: TGTGCCAGCACGGGACTAGCGGCAGAATACTCCTACAATGAGCAGTTCTTC. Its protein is CASTGLAAEYSYNEQFF.